The TCR beta chain under discussion was sequenced for a study of molecular identifiers for immune sequencing clone quantification. Study at large: Four portions were sequenced after RNA from 20,000 or 100,000 naive CD8 cells was split five ways in replicates. The study's findings and limits: Jurkat TCR RNA spiked in from one cell could reportedly be detected among approximately 980,000 naive cells.

Sequencing libraries of naive CD8 cells derived from approximately 22,000 to 940,000 sorted cells with 10%, 30% or 50% RNA. Trimming removed 1 base from V and 0 bases from J, with 7 bases in between. The V gene's germline CDR1 is GTSNPN and CDR2 SVGIG (reference sequence). The CDR3 covers 14 residues. The bulk TCR libraries were made with methods described before and with listed TCR primers. MiXCR, run by TCRdb on the PCR reads, gives a single entry per CDR3 protein. The profile shows nearly 650,000 distinct CDR3 sequences, 25% of them singletons. About this clonotype: Its antigen is still unknown.

The clonotype originates from a human donor in good health. Some libraries in this study had Jurkat cell RNA spiked in. Sequenced material: naive CD8+ T cells from blood, with Jurkat cell RNA spiked in. Stated subset: FACS-sorted CD8+CD4-CCR7+CD45RA+ naive T cells. The rearrangement links TRBV30 to TRBJ1-5; D unclear. This CDR3 is CAWSAVDSNQPQHF. The CDR3 DNA follows: TGTGCCTGGAGTGCGGTGGATAGCAATCAGCCCCAGCATTTT.